This T cell receptor (beta chain) is drawn from a study of Graves' ophthalmopathy and Graves' hyperthyroidism. Whole-study context: Pretreatment peripheral blood was obtained at initial diagnosis.

Notes on the study in general: Progression of ophthalmopathy was predicted by the model with more than 70% sensitivity and under 75% specificity. Most expanded clonotypes in thyroid above 0.001 frequency also showed up in blood.

The CDR3 runs to 15 residues. Germline lookup yields CDR1 LNHNV and CDR2 YYDKDF (reference sequence). Trimming pared 5 bases from V and 1 base from J, leaving 15 bases between. Comments on this clonotype: Antigen: not known.

Amplification from RNA transcripts yielded the TCR beta CDR3 regions. Second-round multiplex PCR followed a first-round RT-PCR using HTBI primers. One entry per CDR3 protein, called by TCRdb with MiXCR from the multiplex PCR reads. Of 650,000 to 800,000 distinct CDR3 sequences in the sample, roughly 41% are singletons; the top ten hold under 3.5%. Diagnoses were established from clinical symptoms, serum thyroxine, TRAb, thyroid ultrasound and orbital computed tomography. This sequence was found in an adult man with Graves' ophthalmopathy. Sequencing was carried out using peripheral blood. V is TRBV15 and J is TRBJ2-7, with D tentatively TRBD2 (6 bases). In DNA, the CDR3 is TGTGCCACCAGCTCCCTCGGGAGACGGTCCTACGAGCAGTACTTC. Protein product: CATSSLGRRSYEQYF.